Presented here are 10 T cell receptor beta chains from one specimen sequenced in a study of T cells expressing NK-cell markers. TCRdb re-analyzed the 5' RACE reads; it lists each CDR3 protein once, without DNA. In all, the sample yields hundreds of thousands of distinct CDR3 sequences. Sequencing input: blood T cells: a sorted CD56 or NKG2C T cell subset, CD4+ or CD8+ T cells, or bulk PBMC T cells (not recorded which). The receptor source for this set is a woman between 18 and 75 years old in good health.

This chain links TRBV4-3 with TRBJ1-2; as DNA is missing, the TRBD1 call by TCRdb cannot be tested. This CDR3 is built from 14 residues. Germline CDR1 and CDR2: LGHNA and YSLEER. The CDR3 region is CASSLTGANYGYTF.

V is TRBV30 and J is TRBJ2-1. Germline V lookup: CDR1 GTSNPN, CDR2 SVGIG (reference sequence). The CDR3 contains 11 residues. CDR3 region: CAWSVGQGQFF.

This chain connects TRBV7-2 to TRBJ1-2; as DNA is missing, the TRBD1 call by TCRdb cannot be tested. CDR1 and CDR2 from the germline V gene are SGHTA and FQGNSA. This CDR3 has 13 amino acids. The CDR3 reads CASSDKGRMGYTF.

The J gene is TRBJ2-5, the V gene TRBV11-2. The CDR3 sequence is 14 residues long. In germline, CDR1 is SGHAT, CDR2 FQNNGV. The CDR3 spells CASTLLRFQETQYF.

The rearrangement uses TRBV5-1 and TRBJ2-2; TCRdb's D call, TRBD1, is unchecked because there is no DNA. The CDR3 contains 16 residues. Germline CDR1 SGHRS, CDR2 YFSETQ. This CDR3 is CASSPTLTVNTGELFF.

The chain joins TRBV20-1 to TRBJ1-2; the D call of TRBD1 rests on TCRdb alone, since no DNA is present to check it. Germline CDR1 reads DFQATT; CDR2 reads SNEGSKA (reference sequence). This CDR3 is built from 15 residues. CDR3 amino acids: CSARVPISQGQENTF.

The chain uses TRBV12-3 or TRBV12-4 and TRBJ2-3; TCRdb outputs TRBD1, but without DNA this stays unchecked. The CDR3 is 14 amino acids. This chain's CDR3 is CATTNQGNRDTQYF.

The chain has TRBV20-1 and TRBJ2-3; TCRdb's D call of TRBD1 is untestable without DNA. Germline loops: CDR1 DFQATT, CDR2 SNEGSKA (reference sequence). This CDR3 region has 12 residues. This chain's CDR3 is CSASPTGNTQYF.

The J gene is TRBJ2-1, the V gene TRBV11-2; TCRdb's assignment of TRBD2 cannot be checked, as there is no DNA. Germline V gives CDR1 SGHAT, CDR2 FQNNGV. This CDR3 region has 14 residues. The CDR3 sequence is CASSFAAGYNEQFF.

The rearrangement uses TRBV11-2 and TRBJ1-4. This CDR3 spans 14 amino acids. Germline CDR1 is SGHAT and CDR2 is FQNNGV. The chain's CDR3 is CASSFAGPTEKLFF.